This T cell receptor beta chain was sequenced during a study of T cells in tuberculosis. Clones were read by immunoSEQ multiplex PCR, and TCRdb kept only the in-frame ones, dropping some. The sample holds about 34,000 clones, 95% to 97% seen once. The table lists this clone with a few counts. V lost 2 bases, J lost 5 bases, and 7 bases lay in between. Germline V CDR1 and CDR2: GTSNPN, SVGIG (reference sequence). The CDR3 length is 11 residues. What was sequenced was PBMCs. This receptor was taken from a donor between 10 and 35 years old with latent tuberculosis or without tuberculosis infection. The rearrangement joins TRBV30 to TRBJ2-7; tentative D call: TRBD2 (5 bases). The CDR3 sequence: CAWSWGDEQYF. In DNA form, the CDR3 reads TGTGCCTGGAGTTGGGGAGACGAGCAGTACTTC.